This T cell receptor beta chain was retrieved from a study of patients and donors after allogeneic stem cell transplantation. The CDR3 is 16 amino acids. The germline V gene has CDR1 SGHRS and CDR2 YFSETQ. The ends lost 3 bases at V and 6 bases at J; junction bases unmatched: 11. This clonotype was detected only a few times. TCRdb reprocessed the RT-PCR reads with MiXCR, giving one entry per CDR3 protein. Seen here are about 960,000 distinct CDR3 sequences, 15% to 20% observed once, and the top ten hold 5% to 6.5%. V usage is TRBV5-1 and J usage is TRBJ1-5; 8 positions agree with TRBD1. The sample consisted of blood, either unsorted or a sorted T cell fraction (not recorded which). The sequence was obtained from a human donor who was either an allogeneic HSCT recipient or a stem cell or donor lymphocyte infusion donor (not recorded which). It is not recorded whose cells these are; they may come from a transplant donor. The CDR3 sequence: CASSSGETGDAQPQHF. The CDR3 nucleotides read TGCGCCAGCAGCTCTGGCGAGACAGGGGACGCTCAGCCCCAGCATTTT.